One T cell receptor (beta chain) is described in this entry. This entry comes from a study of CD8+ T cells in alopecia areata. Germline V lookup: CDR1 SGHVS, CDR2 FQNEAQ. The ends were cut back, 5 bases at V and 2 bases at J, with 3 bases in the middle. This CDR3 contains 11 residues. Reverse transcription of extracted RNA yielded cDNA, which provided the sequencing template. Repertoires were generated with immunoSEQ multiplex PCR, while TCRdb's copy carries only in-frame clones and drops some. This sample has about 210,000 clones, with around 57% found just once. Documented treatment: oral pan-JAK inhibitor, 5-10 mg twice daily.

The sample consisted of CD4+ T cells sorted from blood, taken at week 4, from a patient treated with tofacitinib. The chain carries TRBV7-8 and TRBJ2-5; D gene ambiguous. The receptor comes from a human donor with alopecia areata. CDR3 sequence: CASSNQETQYF. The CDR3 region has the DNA TGTGCCAGCAGCAATCAAGAGACCCAGTACTTC.